This T cell receptor beta chain was captured in a study of blood T cell repertoires in COVID-19. The method was immunoSEQ multiplex PCR; TCRdb's version includes in-frame clones alone and lacks a portion of them. Of about 140,000 clones listed, around 81% were seen once; the top ten hold around 8.5%. This clone was detected only a few times. Trimming stripped 7 bases from V and 1 base from J, with 4 bases between. The CDR3 extends over 11 amino acids. Specimen: peripheral blood. The origin of this receptor is a human donor in a cohort sampled during active COVID-19. The chain carries TRBV12-3 or TRBV12-4 and TRBJ1-1; unclear D gene. The DNA of the CDR3 is TGTGCCAGCAACACGAACACTGAAGCTTTCTTT. This encodes CASNTNTEAFF.